Each of the 25 T cell receptor beta chains below was sequenced from the same sample in a study of T cell responses to AZD1222 COVID-19 vaccine. Profiling relied on immunoSEQ multiplex PCR, and the TCRdb table lists in-frame clones only, not all of them. The repertoire holds around 100,000 clones, with about 87% as singletons. The starting material was peripheral blood, obtained 28 days after the second AZD1222 dose. These receptor sequences come from an adult who received the AZD1222 COVID-19 vaccine.

This clone has only a few counts. An end of the junction does not agree with germline; a read error may underlie this. The chain carries TRBV4-1 and TRBJ2-5; D remains ambiguous. Germline V CDR1 and CDR2: MGHRA, YSYEKL. The CDR3 spans 15 residues. The CDR3 sequence: CASSQVAADQETQYF. The DNA for the CDR3 is TGCGCCAGCAGCCAAGTGGCCGCCGACCAGGAGACCCAGTACTTC.

This chain joins TRBV19 and TRBJ2-2; maybe TRBD2 (5 bases). CDR3 length: 13 amino acids. Deletions cut 5 bases from V and 6 bases from J, with 10 bases between. CDR1 and CDR2 from the germline V gene are LNHDA and SQIVND (reference sequence). CDR3 in DNA: TGTGCCAGTAGTGGAATAGCGCCCGGGGAGCTGTTTTTT. This sequence encodes CASSGIAPGELFF.

V is TRBV28 and J is TRBJ2-1; 8 bases map to TRBD2. The V gene's germline CDR1 is MDHEN and CDR2 SYDVKM. After removal of 8 bases from V and 7 bases from J, the junction contained 13 bases not matched to a gene. This CDR3 is 15 amino acids long. CDR3 sequence: CASGPAGGYWNEQFF. DNA for the CDR3: TGTGCCAGCGGTCCCGCGGGGGGCTATTGGAATGAGCAGTTCTTC. The whole variable domain, filled in from reference TRBV28 and TRBJ2-1, reads DVKVTQSSRYLVKRTGEKVFLECVQDMDHENMFWYRQDPGLGLRLIYFSYDVKMKEKGDIPEGYSVSREKKERFSLILESASTNQTSMYLCASGPAGGYWNEQFFGPGTRLTVL.

The V and J genes are TRBV18 and TRBJ2-1, with 9 bases aligning to TRBD1. This CDR3 spans 15 amino acids. V lost 6 bases to trimming and J lost 8 bases; unmatched junction nucleotides: 11. CDR1 is KGHSH and CDR2 is LQKENI in the germline V gene. The CDR3: CASSPGQGKRDEQFF. The CDR3 DNA reads as TGTGCCAGCTCCCCTGGACAGGGGAAGAGGGATGAGCAGTTCTTC. Full variable domain (remainder filled in from reference TRBV18 and TRBJ2-1): NAGVMQNPRHLVRRRGQEARLRCSPMKGHSHVYWYRQLPEEGLKFMVYLQKENIIDESGMPKERFSAEFPKEGPSILRIQQVVRGDSAAYFCASSPGQGKRDEQFFGPGTRLTVL.

V is TRBV15 and J is TRBJ1-1, with D unresolved. The germline CDR1 and CDR2 sequences are LNHNV and YYDKDF (reference sequence). Trimming stripped 5 bases from V and 1 base from J, with 11 bases between. CDR3 length: 14 amino acids. CDR3 loop: CATSRREPNTEAFF. In DNA, the CDR3 is TGTGCCACCAGCCGGAGGGAGCCGAACACTGAAGCTTTCTTT.

The table lists this clone with a count of one. The chain links TRBV28 to TRBJ1-4, with D hard to call. Germline lookup yields CDR1 MDHEN and CDR2 SYDVKM. The CDR3 covers 12 residues. Trimming removed 6 bases at V and 16 bases at J, with 18 bases between. In DNA form, the CDR3 reads TGTGCCAGCAGAAACTTGGCGACCCTCCCGTTTTTT. Its protein is CASRNLATLPFF.

The chain uses TRBV18 and TRBJ1-5; D is unresolved. V lost 3 bases to trimming and J lost 6 bases, with 9 bases between them. CDR1 and CDR2 from the germline V gene are KGHSH and LQKENI. The CDR3 extends over 13 amino acids. CDR3 bases: TGTGCCAGCTCACCCCCGGGAGTTCAGCCCCAGCATTTT. Its protein product is CASSPPGVQPQHF.

The chain is built from TRBV3-1 (or the pseudogene TRBV3-2) and TRBJ1-2, with TRBD1 identical over 12 bases. J was trimmed by 6 bases and V by 0 bases; bases with no gene match: 5. This CDR3 contains 16 residues. CDR1 LGHDT and CDR2 YNNKEL come from the germline V gene (reference sequence). The CDR3 DNA is TGTGCCAGCAGCCAAGATGGGGGACAGGGGGCTGATGGCTACACCTTC. It codes for CASSQDGGQGADGYTF.

The gene calls are TRBV28 and TRBJ2-7, with 9 bases that match TRBD1. Trimming at V came to 6 bases and at J to 6 bases, leaving 6 bases not matched to a gene. Looked up from germline, CDR1 is MDHEN and CDR2 is SYDVKM. The CDR3 consists of 13 residues. The CDR3 DNA reads TGTGCCAGCAGGCCAACAGGGGGCGGCGAGCAGTACTTC. Protein product: CASRPTGGGEQYF.

The chain joins TRBV4-1 to TRBJ1-2; 9 bases match TRBD1. Germline V CDR1 and CDR2: MGHRA, YSYEKL. The CDR3 is made up of 18 amino acids. V trimming: 4 bases; J trimming: 1 base; junction bases outside the gene matches: 13. As DNA, the CDR3 is TGCGCCAGCAGCCCGCAAACAGGGGGCCCCGACCTTAACTATGGCTACACCTTC. Protein sequence: CASSPQTGGPDLNYGYTF.

This chain connects TRBV7-3 to TRBJ2-7, with D possibly matching TRBD2 (5 bases). Germline-derived CDR1 and CDR2 are SGHTA and FQGTGA. This CDR3 spans 17 amino acids. Trimming took 4 bases from V and 0 from J, leaving 19 bases between them. Here the CDR3 DNA reads TGTGCCAGCAGCTGTTCGACCGGGGTGGTGGGCTCCTACGAGCAGTACTTC. The encoded protein is CASSCSTGVVGSYEQYF.

The V call is TRBV19, the J call TRBJ1-2; possible D gene TRBD1, 6 bases. The V gene lost 6 bases and the J gene lost 3 bases, with 11 bases spanning the gap. The length of the CDR3 is 13 residues. From germline, CDR1 is LNHDA and CDR2 SQIVND (reference sequence). CDR3 protein: CASSSDSYYGYTF. DNA for the CDR3: TGTGCCAGTAGCTCGGACAGCTACTATGGCTACACCTTC.

This chain uses TRBV2 with TRBJ1-2; 8 positions match TRBD1. V trimming: 1 base; J trimming: 2 bases; junction bases outside the gene matches: 3. The CDR3 is made up of 15 amino acids. Germline V gene data show CDR1 as SNHLY and CDR2 as FYNNEI. CDR3 sequence reads: CASSEDRGSNYGYTF. DNA for the CDR3: TGTGCCAGCAGTGAAGACAGGGGGTCAAACTATGGCTACACCTTC.

This clone was detected only once. V is TRBV28 and J is TRBJ1-6, with 9 bases lining up with TRBD1. J gave up 6 bases and V 1 base, and 10 bases lay outside the gene matches. The germline gives CDR1 MDHEN, CDR2 SYDVKM. The CDR3 is made up of 18 amino acids. Here the CDR3 reads CASSLLGQGFLGNSPLHF. The CDR3 DNA follows: TGTGCCAGCAGTTTATTAGGACAGGGGTTTTTGGGTAATTCACCCCTCCACTTT.

V usage is TRBV4-3 and J usage is TRBJ2-1; no reliable D call. Deletions cut 1 base from V and 4 bases from J, with 8 bases between. CDR3 length equals 14 residues. The germline V gene encodes CDR1 LGHNA and CDR2 YSLEER. The DNA of the CDR3 is TGCGCCAGCAGCCAAGTCCAGGAATACAATGAGCAGTTCTTC. It encodes CASSQVQEYNEQFF.

V and J are TRBV3-1 (or the pseudogene TRBV3-2) and TRBJ1-2, with D unclear. The V end lost 3 bases, the J end lost 2 bases, and 10 bases lay between the germline ends. This CDR3 has 14 amino acids. Germline CDR1 is LGHDT and CDR2 is YNNKEL (reference sequence). CDR3 amino acids: CASSQDQENYGYTF. For the CDR3, the DNA is TGTGCCAGCAGCCAGGATCAGGAGAACTATGGCTACACCTTC.

The chain is built from TRBV19 and TRBJ1-1; no clear D. Germline lookup yields CDR1 LNHDA and CDR2 SQIVND (reference sequence). Trimming pared 5 bases from V and 6 bases from J, leaving 13 bases between. This CDR3 region has 13 residues. CDR3 sequence (DNA): TGTGCCAGTAGTCCGGGTCGCTGGGCTGAAGCTTTCTTT. It specifies CASSPGRWAEAFF.

The V call is TRBV12-5, the J call TRBJ1-1, with D maybe TRBD1 (5 bases). Germline-derived CDR1 and CDR2 are LGHNT and FRNRAP. This CDR3 has 15 amino acids. Trimming removed 6 bases at V and 0 bases at J, with 14 bases between. The DNA for the CDR3 is TGTGCTAGTGGCACTCGGACAATTATGAACACTGAAGCTTTCTTT. This sequence encodes CASGTRTIMNTEAFF.

The chain joins TRBV12-3 or TRBV12-4 to TRBJ1-6; D remains unclear. The CDR3 runs to 12 residues. V was cut by 4 bases and J by 6 bases, with 4 bases left in between. The CDR3 region is CASSWANSPLHF. Here the CDR3 DNA reads TGTGCCAGCAGTTGGGCTAATTCACCCCTCCACTTT.

V usage is TRBV11-2 and J usage is TRBJ2-7, with D unresolved. Looked up from germline, CDR1 is SGHAT and CDR2 is FQNNGV. Trimming took 4 bases from V and 0 from J, leaving 1 base between them. This CDR3 has 11 residues. The CDR3 DNA reads as TGTGCCAGCAGCTACTCCTACGAGCAGTACTTC. Residues: CASSYSYEQYF.

This clone was detected a few times. The rearrangement uses TRBV27 and TRBJ1-6; D not resolved. Germline assignment: CDR1 MNHEY and CDR2 SMNVEV (reference sequence). CDR3 length: 13 amino acids. Trimming took 5 bases from V and 6 from J, leaving 8 bases between them. CDR3 protein: CASSLGFNSPLHF. Written as DNA, the CDR3 is TGTGCCAGCAGTCTGGGATTTAATTCACCCCTCCACTTT.

The V call is TRBV19, the J call TRBJ2-5, with D possibly called TRBD1 or TRBD2 (6 bases each). There are 14 residues in the CDR3. Looked up from germline, CDR1 is LNHDA and CDR2 is SQIVND (reference sequence). V was clipped by 6 bases and J by 5 bases, with 16 bases between them. CDR3 sequence reads: CASSASTGGETQYF. CDR3 nucleotide sequence: TGTGCCAGTAGCGCCTCGACAGGAGGGGAGACCCAGTACTTC.

This chain uses TRBV7-9 with TRBJ1-3; no definite D call. The CDR3 extends over 12 amino acids. Germline V CDR1 and CDR2: SEHNR, FQNEAQ (reference sequence). Trimming took off 6 bases at V and 1 base at J, with 4 bases between the two ends. Here the CDR3 reads CASSPSGNTIYF. CDR3 sequence (DNA): TGTGCCAGCAGTCCATCTGGAAACACCATATATTTT.

The chain employs TRBV19 and TRBJ1-5; no definite D call. The V end was cut by 9 bases, the J end by 6 bases, with 18 bases between. The CDR3 length is 14 residues. Per germline, CDR1 LNHDA and CDR2 SQIVND (reference sequence). CDR3 nucleotides: TGTGCCAGCCACGCCGACGGTGTGAGTCAGCCCCAGCATTTT. Encoded protein: CASHADGVSQPQHF.

J is TRBJ2-2 and V is TRBV7-8; D might be TRBD1 or TRBD2, each matching 5 bases. Germline CDR1 reads SGHVS; CDR2 reads FQNEAQ. The CDR3 contains 19 residues. Trimming pared 1 base from V and 4 bases from J, leaving 22 bases between. CDR3 amino acids: CASSLEWGSRRSGTGELFF. For the CDR3, the DNA is TGTGCCAGCAGCTTAGAATGGGGGAGCAGGCGGTCCGGCACCGGGGAGCTGTTTTTT.